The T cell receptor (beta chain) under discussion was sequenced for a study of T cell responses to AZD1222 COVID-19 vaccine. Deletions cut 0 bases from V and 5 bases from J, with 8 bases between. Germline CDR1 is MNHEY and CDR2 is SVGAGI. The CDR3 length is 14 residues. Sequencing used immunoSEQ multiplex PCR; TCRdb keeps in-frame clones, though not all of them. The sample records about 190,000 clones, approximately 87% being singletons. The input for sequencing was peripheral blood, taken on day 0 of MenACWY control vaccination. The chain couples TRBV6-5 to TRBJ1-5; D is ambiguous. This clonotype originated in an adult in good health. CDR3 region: CASSYSSGYQPQHF. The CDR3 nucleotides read TGTGCCAGCAGTTACTCGAGTGGGTATCAGCCCCAGCATTTT.